The T cell receptor beta chain under discussion was sequenced for a study of blood T cell repertoires in COVID-19. Across the study: Both acute and convalescent COVID-19 samples were obtained from the United States, Italy and Spain. T cells, B-cell-depleted T cells, or PBMCs provided the cDNA or gDNA that served as material.

The CDR3 loop spans 12 amino acids. The V gene end was trimmed by 7 bases and the J gene end by 10 bases; junction bases not matched to a gene: 7. CDR1 is MDHEN and CDR2 is SYDVKM in the germline V gene. Profiling relied on immunoSEQ multiplex PCR, and the TCRdb table lists in-frame clones only, not all of them. Of around 16,000 clones listed, roughly 86% are singletons. This receptor was obtained from a man in his fifties or sixties with acute or convalescent COVID-19. J is TRBJ1-1 and V is TRBV28; the match to TRBD1 covers 9 bases. The sequencing sample was made of peripheral blood. CDR3 sequence reads: CASIKQGARAFF. The CDR3 DNA reads as TGTGCCAGCATCAAACAGGGGGCGCGAGCTTTCTTT.